This T cell receptor beta chain originates from a study of sequential checkpoint blockade in melanoma. Study-level background: Randomization was 1:1 between first-line nivolumab→ipilimumab and ipilimumab→nivolumab. Both treatment sequences were followed by maintenance nivolumab.

Libraries were prepared by immunoSEQ multiplex PCR; TCRdb keeps only in-frame clonotypes and omits some of them. Here the sample spans tens of thousands of clones, around 86% being singletons. Treatment given: randomized to nivolumab then ipilimumab (arm A) or the reverse (arm B). Patients had received no earlier DNA-damaging chemotherapy. The source was CD8+ T cells sorted from blood (inferred from file names), collected from a patient given nivolumab and ipilimumab in sequence. This TCR was sampled from a human donor with melanoma.

CDR3 sequence reads: CASSSDRSRGEQYF. The CDR3 DNA is TGTGCCAGCAGCTCGGACCGAAGCCGCGGGGAGCAGTACTTC. This chain uses TRBV13 with TRBJ2-7; D is perhaps TRBD2 (5 bases). Trimming took off 4 bases at V and 7 bases at J, with 17 bases between the two ends. The CDR3 totals 14 residues. Germline loops: CDR1 PRHDT, CDR2 FYEKMQ (reference sequence).